This T cell receptor (beta chain) originates from a study of blood T cell repertoires in COVID-19. Study as a whole: From T cells, B-cell-depleted T cells, or PBMCs came the material, which was cDNA or gDNA.

Measured with immunoSEQ multiplex PCR; TCRdb has only the in-frame clones, and not every one. The data contain about 330,000 clones, roughly 90% of them singletons. CDR1 SGHNT and CDR2 YYREEE come from the germline V gene (reference sequence). The CDR3 is 18 residues long. V lost 1 base to trimming and J lost 0 bases, with 18 bases between them. The chain recombines TRBV5-4 with TRBJ2-3; TRBD2 is a possible D gene (6 bases). The sample comprised PBMCs or T cells enriched from blood (not recorded which). The receptor was derived from a young woman who had recovered from COVID-19. CDR3 DNA sequence: TGTGCCAGCAGCTTGCCCCTTCCTGCGGGGCATAGCACAGATACGCAGTATTTT. Translated, it gives CASSLPLPAGHSTDTQYF.